Below are 32 T cell receptor beta chains sequenced from a single sample in a study of shared clonotypes between healthy human individuals. As defined, naive CD8 cells were CD45RO-negative and positively selected for CCR7, with terminally differentiated effector memory CD45RA+ cells excluded. TCRdb's copy holds only in-frame clones and misses some; the assay was immunoSEQ multiplex PCR. Of roughly 2,000,000 clones listed, less than 95% were seen once; the top ten hold around 1.2%. The sequencing sample was made of naive CD8+ T cells sorted from blood. Every receptor here comes from a man aged 18 to 30 in good health.

The chain recombines TRBV7-2 with TRBJ2-7; no clear D. Germline assignment: CDR1 SGHTA and CDR2 FQGNSA. CDR3 length: 13 amino acids. Trimming stripped 0 bases from V and 2 bases from J, with 5 bases between. The CDR3 DNA reads TGTGCCAGCAGCTTAGCGCCCGCCTACGAGCAGTACTTC. Protein sequence: CASSLAPAYEQYF. Supplemented by reference TRBV7-2 and TRBJ2-7, the full variable domain reads GAGVSQSPSNKVTEKGKDVELRCDPISGHTALYWYRQSLGQGLEFLIYFQGNSAPDKSGLPSDRFSAERTGGSVSTLTIQRTQQEDSAVYLCASSLAPAYEQYFGPGTRLTVT.

The genes are TRBV11-2 and TRBJ1-1; 7 bases match TRBD1. The germline CDR1 and CDR2 sequences are SGHAT and FQNNGV. CDR3 length: 16 amino acids. J gave up 0 bases and V 4 bases, and 8 bases lay outside the gene matches. The CDR3 DNA follows: TGTGCCAGCAGCTCCCAACAGGGGCCTATGAACACTGAAGCTTTCTTT. This gives the protein CASSSQQGPMNTEAFF.

The chain is built from TRBV4-1 and TRBJ2-2; D may correspond to TRBD1 or TRBD2 (5 bases each). The ends were cut back, 3 bases at V and 3 bases at J, with 8 bases in the middle. Germline assignment: CDR1 MGHRA and CDR2 YSYEKL. CDR3 length: 14 amino acids. CDR3 coding DNA: TGCGCCAGCAGCCAGAGGGACGACACCGGGGAGCTGTTTTTT. Its translation is CASSQRDDTGELFF.

The V and J genes are TRBV28 and TRBJ1-1, with TRBD1 identical over 10 bases. From germline, CDR1 is MDHEN and CDR2 SYDVKM. The CDR3 runs 14 residues. V lost 7 bases to trimming and J lost 11 bases; unmatched junction nucleotides: 13. The CDR3: CASTPTGGWMGAFF. The CDR3 nucleotides read TGTGCCAGCACCCCGACAGGGGGCTGGATGGGGGCTTTCTTT. The entire variable domain, with the rest obtained from reference TRBV28 and TRBJ1-1, is as follows: DVKVTQSSRYLVKRTGEKVFLECVQDMDHENMFWYRQDPGLGLRLIYFSYDVKMKEKGDIPEGYSVSREKKERFSLILESASTNQTSMYLCASTPTGGWMGAFFGQGTRLTVV.

The count of this clone is one. V usage is TRBV10-2 and J usage is TRBJ1-1, with a tentative D call TRBD1 (6 bases). Germline V gene sequence: CDR1 WSHSY, CDR2 SAAADI. This CDR3 spans 13 amino acids. Deletions cut 6 bases from V and 5 bases from J, with 13 bases between. The CDR3 protein is CASRDSRDTEAFF. For the CDR3, the DNA is TGCGCCAGCAGGGACAGTAGGGATACTGAAGCTTTCTTT.

This clone was detected only once. This chain uses TRBV6-5 with TRBJ2-7; 7 bases fit TRBD2. V lost 0 bases, J lost 0 bases, and 2 bases stayed unmatched. Germline CDR1 reads MNHEY; CDR2 reads SVGAGI. CDR3 size: 15 residues. Written as DNA, the CDR3 is TGTGCCAGCAGTTACTCTGGGGAGGGCTCCTACGAGCAGTACTTC. The encoded protein is CASSYSGEGSYEQYF.

Concerning this clone: Additional DNA sequences in this sample encode the identical CDR3. J is TRBJ1-1 and V is TRBV6-5; possible D gene TRBD1, 5 bases. CDR1 and CDR2 (germline): MNHEY, SVGAGI. V was shortened by 5 bases and J by 2 bases, with 9 bases between the two germline ends. This CDR3 spans 13 amino acids. Written as DNA, the CDR3 is TGTGCCAGCAGTGCCGGGGGAAACACTGAAGCTTTCTTT. Its protein is CASSAGGNTEAFF.

Of note for this clone: This sample also contains other DNA sequences that code for the same CDR3. The rearrangement uses TRBV5-1 and TRBJ2-3; 12 bases line up with TRBD1. CDR1 is SGHRS and CDR2 is YFSETQ in the germline V gene. V lost 1 base to trimming and J lost 6 bases; unmatched junction nucleotides: 6. The CDR3 sequence is 16 residues long. In DNA, the CDR3 is TGCGCCAGCAGCTTGATGGGACAGGGGGCAGCGGATACGCAGTATTTT. It yields the protein CASSLMGQGAADTQYF.

In DNA form, the CDR3 reads TGTGCCAGCAGCTCCACGACAGAATTGAACTATGGCTACACCTTC. It translates to CASSSTTELNYGYTF. The chain employs TRBV7-9 and TRBJ1-2, with a weak D call TRBD1 (5 bases). The germline CDR1 and CDR2 sequences are SEHNR and FQNEAQ (reference sequence). The CDR3 runs to 15 residues. The germline V and J ends were trimmed by 4 bases and 2 bases, with 14 bases remaining between them. Using reference TRBV7-9 and TRBJ1-2 for the parts outside the CDR3, the full variable domain is DTGVSQNPRHKITKRGQNVTFRCDPISEHNRLYWYRQTLGQGPEFLTYFQNEAQLEKSRLLSDRFSAERPKGSFSTLEIQRTEQGDSAMYLCASSSTTELNYGYTFGSGTRLTVV.

In regard to this clone: This sample also contains other DNA sequences that code for the same CDR3. This chain uses TRBV19 with TRBJ2-7; possibly TRBD2 for D (6 bases). The V gene lost 3 bases and the J gene lost 7 bases, with 7 bases spanning the gap. The germline V gene encodes CDR1 LNHDA and CDR2 SQIVND (reference sequence). The CDR3 has 11 amino acids. CDR3 sequence reads: CASSIGGEQYF. In DNA, the CDR3 is TGTGCCAGTAGTATTGGGGGGGAGCAGTACTTC.

The V and J genes are TRBV12-5 and TRBJ2-3, with D unclear. The germline gives CDR1 LGHNT, CDR2 FRNRAP. V dropped 7 bases and J dropped 1 base, with 3 bases sitting between them. This CDR3 has 11 residues. CDR3 nucleotide sequence: TGTGCTAGTGCCCGCACAGATACGCAGTATTTT. Translating it yields CASARTDTQYF.

The chain recombines TRBV18 with TRBJ2-5; 8 bases are shared with TRBD1. J was trimmed by 4 bases and V by 3 bases; bases with no gene match: 16. CDR1 and CDR2 from the germline V gene are KGHSH and LQKENI. The CDR3 spans 18 residues. The CDR3 coding sequence is TGTGCCAGCTCACCGAGTTTTGGTGTCAGGGGGCAGCCAGAGACCCAGTACTTC. Translation: CASSPSFGVRGQPETQYF.

V is TRBV5-8 and J is TRBJ2-3; no clear D. Between the trimmed V and J ends, which lost 0 bases and 6 bases, there was a span of 8 bases. The CDR3 has 13 amino acids. The germline V gene has CDR1 SGHTS and CDR2 YDEGEE. This CDR3 is CASSLDVWDTQYF. CDR3 DNA: TGTGCCAGCAGCTTGGACGTATGGGATACGCAGTATTTT.

The genes are TRBV14 and TRBJ2-1, with unresolved D. Germline V gene lookup returns CDR1 SGHDN and CDR2 FVKESK. The CDR3 consists of 15 residues. Trimming shortened V by 2 bases and J by 2 bases, and 10 bases separated the two germline ends. The CDR3 DNA reads as TGTGCCAGCAGCCAACGAGGTTACCCCTACAATGAGCAGTTCTTC. It yields the protein CASSQRGYPYNEQFF.

The chain couples TRBV4-1 to TRBJ2-2, with no clear D. CDR3 length: 13 residues. Germline CDR1 MGHRA, CDR2 YSYEKL. With 0 bases removed from V and 8 bases from J, the gap between germline ends came to 7 bases. CDR3 sequence (DNA): TGCGCCAGCAGCCAAGAGGGGTCGGGGGAGCTGTTTTTT. It yields the protein CASSQEGSGELFF.

V usage is TRBV7-9 and J usage is TRBJ2-3; 7 bases fit TRBD2. V lost 2 bases to trimming and J lost 6 bases; unmatched junction nucleotides: 5. This CDR3 is built from 14 residues. The germline V gene encodes CDR1 SEHNR and CDR2 FQNEAQ (reference sequence). For the CDR3, the DNA is TGTGCCAGCAGCTTACTAGCGGAGGGGGATACGCAGTATTTT. Protein product: CASSLLAEGDTQYF.

This clone was seen a single time. This chain connects TRBV29-1 to TRBJ2-7, with 7 bases aligning to TRBD1. V gave up 7 bases and J gave up 9 bases; unmatched junction bases: 12. Germline V CDR1 and CDR2: SQVTM, ANQGSEA. The CDR3 is made up of 12 amino acids. The DNA of the CDR3 is TGCAGCGCCCGAGGACAGGACTTGCGGCAGTACTTC. It codes for CSARGQDLRQYF.

The rearrangement uses TRBV30 and TRBJ2-1, with 7 positions matching TRBD1. The CDR3 extends over 13 amino acids. V shed 0 bases, J shed 9 bases, and the junction held 5 bases outside the gene matches. The germline gives CDR1 GTSNPN, CDR2 SVGIG (reference sequence). The CDR3 protein is CAWSVRGLGEQFF. The CDR3 DNA reads TGTGCCTGGAGTGTAAGGGGGCTGGGTGAGCAGTTCTTC. The variable domain in full, completed from reference TRBV30 and TRBJ2-1, reads SQTIHQWPATLVQPVGSPLSLECTVEGTSNPNLYWYRQAAGRGLQLLFYSVGIGQISSEVPQNLSASRPQDRQFILSSKKLLLSDSGFYLCAWSVRGLGEQFFGPGTRLTVL.

This chain connects TRBV5-5 to TRBJ2-1; D not certain. CDR1 is SGHKS and CDR2 is YYEKEE in the germline V gene (reference sequence). CDR3 length equals 13 residues. The V end lost 3 bases, the J end lost 6 bases, and 10 bases lay between the germline ends. This CDR3 reads CASSSVNSNEQFF. As DNA, the CDR3 is TGTGCCAGCAGCTCTGTCAACTCCAATGAGCAGTTCTTC.

CDR3 protein: CTSSQWIIGDCKKNTEAFF. The CDR3 DNA is TGCACCAGCAGCCAATGGATTATCGGGGACTGCAAAAAGAACACTGAAGCTTTCTTT. The chain recombines TRBV1 with TRBJ1-1. TRBV1 is a documented pseudogene. The CDR3 contains 19 residues.

With regard to this clone: Other DNA sequences within the sample encode an identical CDR3. The CDR3 is CASSEDNQPQHF. CDR3 nucleotides: TGTGCCAGCAGTGAGGATAATCAGCCCCAGCATTTT. The genes are TRBV6-1 and TRBJ1-5; D gene unclear. V lost 3 bases, J lost 4 bases, and 4 bases lay in between. Germline V lookup: CDR1 MNHNS, CDR2 SASEGT. The CDR3 covers 12 residues.

The chain joins TRBV27 to TRBJ2-7; 9 nucleotides match TRBD1. The CDR3 runs 14 residues. The germline CDR1 and CDR2 sequences are MNHEY and SMNVEV (reference sequence). With 6 bases clipped from V and 6 bases from J, the junction kept 9 bases outside the gene matches. The CDR3: CASRQTGGPVEQYF. The CDR3 DNA reads TGTGCCAGCAGGCAGACAGGGGGACCGGTCGAGCAGTACTTC.

The V call is TRBV28, the J call TRBJ2-7; D gene ambiguous. The CDR3 contains 14 residues. Germline V gives CDR1 MDHEN, CDR2 SYDVKM. V was pared by 2 bases and J by 2 bases, with 10 bases between. The CDR3 loop reads CASSLNRSPYEQYF. The DNA of the CDR3 is TGTGCCAGCAGTTTAAATCGAAGCCCCTACGAGCAGTACTTC.

The chain carries TRBV5-5 and TRBJ2-3; D unclear. CDR1 and CDR2 (germline): SGHKS, YYEKEE (reference sequence). The CDR3 has 14 amino acids. Between the trimmed V and J ends, which lost 4 bases and 2 bases, there was a span of 11 bases. The CDR3 loop is CASSPLETTDTQYF. The CDR3 region has the DNA TGTGCCAGCAGCCCGCTGGAGACCACAGATACGCAGTATTTT.

The J gene is TRBJ1-3, the V gene TRBV5-4, with D possibly TRBD1 on 5 matching bases. The CDR3 sequence is 16 residues long. The germline gives CDR1 SGHNT, CDR2 YYREEE (reference sequence). V shed 3 bases and J shed 0 bases, with 13 bases lying between them. The DNA for the CDR3 is TGTGCCAGCAGCTCGGGACCGGGGATCTCTGGAAACACCATATATTTT. Translated, it gives CASSSGPGISGNTIYF. Looking up the rest from reference TRBV5-4 and TRBJ1-3 gives the full variable domain: ETGVTQSPTHLIKTRGQQVTLRCSSQSGHNTVSWYQQALGQGPQFIFQYYREEENGRGNFPPRFSGLQFPNYSSELNVNALELDDSALYLCASSSGPGISGNTIYFGEGSWLTVV.

This clone was picked up one time. The chain links TRBV4-1 to TRBJ2-1, with 9 bases fitting TRBD1. Germline V gene lookup returns CDR1 MGHRA and CDR2 YSYEKL. With V trimmed by 1 base and J by 5 bases, 6 bases remained unmatched. There are 16 residues in the CDR3. The CDR3 nucleotides read TGCGCCAGCAGCCAAGTAAAGGGACAGGGTAACAATGAGCAGTTCTTC. Translating gives CASSQVKGQGNNEQFF.

This chain uses TRBV27 with TRBJ1-2; no clear D gene. This CDR3 has 13 residues. Germline CDR1 MNHEY, CDR2 SMNVEV (reference sequence). V was shortened by 5 bases and J by 2 bases, with 9 bases between the two germline ends. The CDR3 reads CASSLHQNYGYTF. The CDR3 DNA sequence: TGTGCCAGCAGTCTTCACCAAAACTATGGCTACACCTTC.

The chain joins TRBV4-2 to TRBJ2-5; D tentatively fits TRBD1 or TRBD2 (5 bases each). Germline V gene sequence: CDR1 LGHNA, CDR2 YNFKEQ. With 0 bases removed from V and 7 bases from J, the gap between germline ends came to 12 bases. The CDR3 spans 14 residues. The CDR3 reads CASSQEEGTGTQYF. The CDR3 nucleotides are TGTGCCAGCAGCCAAGAAGAGGGGACGGGGACCCAGTACTTC.

The genes are TRBV4-3 and TRBJ2-1; 7 bases align to TRBD2. Germline V gives CDR1 LGHNA, CDR2 YSLEER. CDR3 length: 14 residues. V trimming: 6 bases; J trimming: 7 bases; junction bases outside the gene matches: 9. The DNA for the CDR3 is TGCGCCAGCAGGGGGGGAGGGCCGAGGAATGAGCAGTTCTTC. Protein: CASRGGGPRNEQFF.

Of note for this clone: The same CDR3 is also encoded by other DNA sequences in this sample. J is TRBJ2-3 and V is TRBV11-2; D gene uncertain. V lost 4 bases to trimming and J lost 2 bases, with 4 bases between them. Germline V CDR1 and CDR2: SGHAT, FQNNGV. The CDR3 is 12 amino acids. CDR3 in DNA: TGTGCCAGCAGCTCAGTCACAGATACGCAGTATTTT. Translation: CASSSVTDTQYF.

V and J are TRBV27 and TRBJ2-5; D is perhaps TRBD2 (6 bases). V gave up 2 bases and J gave up 3 bases, with 13 bases separating them. Germline V gene lookup returns CDR1 MNHEY and CDR2 SMNVEV (reference sequence). The CDR3 totals 15 residues. Here the CDR3 DNA reads TGTGCCAGCAGTTTACTGGGGGGTTGGGAAGAGACCCAGTACTTC. Translating gives CASSLLGGWEETQYF.

The V call is TRBV5-5, the J call TRBJ2-7; D is unclear. V gave up 0 bases and J gave up 4 bases, with 8 bases separating them. The CDR3 totals 13 residues. Germline CDR1 reads SGHKS; CDR2 reads YYEKEE (reference sequence). In DNA, the CDR3 is TGTGCCAGCAGCTTGGATCTGGGGTACGAGCAGTACTTC. Protein product: CASSLDLGYEQYF.